A single TCR beta chain is shown here with its context. No cognate antigen has been identified for it. No much larger clone is present one base from it, and per-base qualities are unavailable. The data derive from a study of OX40 agonist ivuxolimab in advanced cancers. A note on the overall study: Ivuxolimab, which targeted the costimulatory receptor OX40 (CD134), was an agonistic, fully human IgG2 monoclonal antibody. Intravenous ivuxolimab was administered to patients every 2 weeks at six dose levels: 0.01, 0.1, 0.3, 1.5, 3 and 10 mg/kg. Of the 50 to 55 dose-escalation patients, hepatocellular carcinoma was present in about 20, melanoma in about 15, renal cell carcinoma in 9 and head and neck cancer in 9. In the dose-escalation cohort, about four fifths of patients were male, and the mean age was 60 years with a range of roughly 23 to 79. Patients were allowed to have had prior anti-PD-1, anti-PD-L1 or anti-CTLA-4 therapy, and 40% to 45% of the dose-escalation patients had been treated with checkpoint inhibitors. Three dose-escalation patients achieved partial responses, one with hepatocellular carcinoma and two with cutaneous melanoma. Peripheral TCRbeta sequencing aimed to test whether ivuxolimab altered TCR sequence diversity and caused clonal T-cell expansion. The monotherapy dose-escalation portion (N of about 50 patients) of the phase I ivuxolimab trial is reported in the paper. Broader findings and caveats from the paper: Low levels of normalized T-cell clonal expansion were also seen in some patients who did not respond. The antigen specificity of the clonally expanded peripheral T cells was not determined. After ivuxolimab, expanded clones were on average more numerous among CD8+ T cells than among CD4+ T cells. Clonal expansion of both CD4+ and CD8+ blood T cells was observed from baseline to week 6 at doses 0.1 to 3.0 mg/kg. In the 0.1-3.0 mg/kg groups, partial responders had among the lowest normalized peripheral clonal expansion, particularly in CD8+ T cells.

Spanning cysteine to phenylalanine, the CDR3 consists of 14 amino acids. Solely the CDR3 DNA is kept, with 42 bases framed from the first base. V is clipped by 4 bases and J by 8 bases, and the sequence between their germline boundaries is 14 bases long. The germline V gene specifies MNHNS as CDR1 and SASEGT as CDR2. Patients with autoimmune disease history or receiving systemic immunosuppression were excluded from the trial. In every dose cohort, peripheral blood was drawn for TCR sequencing at baseline, cycle 4 day 1, and cycle 7 day 1. The samples were drawn from a first-in-human, open-label, multicenter phase I dose-escalation trial of ivuxolimab. The trial enrolled adults with locally advanced or metastatic head and neck squamous cell, hepatocellular, melanoma or renal cell carcinoma. Before TCR sequencing, CD4+ T cells and CD8+ T cells from peripheral blood were sorted into separate populations.

Genomic DNA was extracted from sorted cells for sequencing of the TCRbeta CDR3 region. TCRbeta CDR3 regions were sequenced using the immunoSEQ Assay. What TCRdb holds here is the immuneACCESS table cut down to in-frame rearrangements. Part of the clones is not present; checked against another copy, under half of the missing clones reflect an unresolved V gene, and the others are unexplained. Counted in this sample were over 55,000 clones; about nine tenths of them appeared once. Under 2% of the sample comes from the top ten. The clonotype originates from an adult with an advanced solid tumor such as melanoma, head and neck, liver or kidney cancer. The receptor chain draws on TRBV6-1 and TRBJ1-4; the D gene identity is not certain. The sequencing used CD4+ or CD8+ T cells sorted from blood, collected in a trial of the OX40 agonist ivuxolimab. The DNA is TGTGCCAGCAGTGTCTACAGTCATGGAGAAAAACTGTTTTTT. It encodes CASSVYSHGEKLFF.